What follows are 5 T cell receptor beta chains derived from one specimen sequenced in a study of immune evolution from preneoplasia to lung adenocarcinoma. Sequencing was performed with immunoSEQ multiplex PCR; in TCRdb, only in-frame clones are kept and a portion is missing. The sample consists of 6,500 to 10,000 clones, about four fifths of them appearing once. The specimen was FFPE invasive lung adenocarcinoma tissue. The source of these receptors is a person aged 45 to 59 with lung adenocarcinoma.

This chain links TRBV28 with TRBJ1-5; D not certain. The length of the CDR3 is 15 residues. Germline-derived CDR1 and CDR2 are MDHEN and SYDVKM. With 6 bases removed from V and 7 bases from J, the gap between germline ends came to 19 bases. CDR3 residues: CASRDYRLREQPQHF. CDR3 bases: TGTGCCAGCAGGGATTACCGATTACGTGAGCAGCCCCAGCATTTT.

This clone showed up just once. The V gene is TRBV29-1, the J gene TRBJ1-5; 7 bases align to TRBD1. The CDR3 runs to 14 residues. Germline V CDR1 and CDR2: SQVTM, ANQGSEA. V trimming: 6 bases; J trimming: 4 bases; junction bases outside the gene matches: 9. CDR3 bases: TGCAGCGTCGCTGACAGGGACGGTAATCAGCCCCAGCATTTT. Encoded protein: CSVADRDGNQPQHF.

V usage is TRBV4-1 and J usage is TRBJ2-2, with D possibly matching TRBD1 (6 bases). V gave up 0 bases and J gave up 5 bases, with 7 bases separating them. Germline CDR1 MGHRA, CDR2 YSYEKL. The CDR3 is 14 residues long. The CDR3 bases are TGCGCCAGCAGCCAAGAGCAGGGGACCGGGGAGCTGTTTTTT. This sequence encodes CASSQEQGTGELFF.

The V gene is TRBV20-1, the J gene TRBJ2-7; unclear D gene. V lost 1 base and J 3 bases, leaving 4 bases between the germline ends. Looked up from germline, CDR1 is DFQATT and CDR2 is SNEGSKA (reference sequence). CDR3 size: 11 residues. CDR3 nucleotide sequence: TGCAGTGCTAGAGGGTTCTACGAGCAGTACTTC. This codes for CSARGFYEQYF.

The gene calls are TRBV19 and TRBJ1-1; no clear D gene. V dropped 0 bases and J dropped 1 base, with 6 bases sitting between them. The V gene's germline CDR1 is LNHDA and CDR2 SQIVND (reference sequence). This CDR3 region has 14 residues. The CDR3 nucleotides are TGTGCCAGTAGTATAGACCGGGAGAACACTGAAGCTTTCTTT. The encoded protein is CASSIDRENTEAFF.